The clone carrying this T cell receptor beta chain was seen at least ten times. The antigen is unknown. From the germline J gene comes the end of the CDR3, since the read stops 3 residues before it. These data originate in a study of T cell clonality in common variable immunodeficiency. Here immunoSEQ multiplex PCR was the method, and the copy in TCRdb shows in-frame clones only, minus some. The sample shows 35,000 or so clones, none of them appearing just once. Germline CDR1 reads DFQATT; CDR2 reads SNEGSKA (reference sequence). The length of the CDR3 is 13 residues. V was pared by 3 bases and J by 0 bases, with 9 bases between. Caucasian heritage predominated among both patients and controls. Study results and limitations: Repertoire-complication correlations in CVID were limited by patient heterogeneity. Reportedly, TCR beta sequences from common variable immunodeficiency showed fewer deletions and N-nucleotide insertions.

This chain joins TRBV20-1 and TRBJ2-7, with a tentative D call TRBD2 (6 bases). The sequence derives from a person aged 18 to 70 in good health. The specimen was peripheral blood mononuclear cells. CDR3 sequence: CSASSGLSYEQYF. The CDR3 bases that were read are TGCAGTGCTAGCTCGGGACTCTCCTACGAG.